This TCR beta chain comes out of a study of T cells in Graves' hyperthyroidism and ophthalmopathy. This clonotype was detected ten times or more. RNA transcripts served as the template for amplifying TCR beta CDR3 regions. The primer set for the first-round RT-PCR of the TCR CDR3 was HTBI. TCRdb processed the multiplex PCR reads anew with MiXCR; each CDR3 protein has one entry. The sample yields fewer than 650,000 distinct CDR3 sequences, around 15% seen once. The sequence came from a woman aged 40 to 50 with Graves' hyperthyroidism. The sample comprised blood.

CDR3 nucleotides: TGCAGTGCTACCTACTCGAGAGCGGGAGGGCTCGCCTACGAGCAGTACTTC. Translated: CSATYSRAGGLAYEQYF. The chain links TRBV20-1 to TRBJ2-7, with 10 bases that match TRBD2. Germline CDR1 DFQATT, CDR2 SNEGSKA (reference sequence). The CDR3 spans 17 residues. With V trimmed by 4 bases and J by 2 bases, 14 bases remained unmatched.